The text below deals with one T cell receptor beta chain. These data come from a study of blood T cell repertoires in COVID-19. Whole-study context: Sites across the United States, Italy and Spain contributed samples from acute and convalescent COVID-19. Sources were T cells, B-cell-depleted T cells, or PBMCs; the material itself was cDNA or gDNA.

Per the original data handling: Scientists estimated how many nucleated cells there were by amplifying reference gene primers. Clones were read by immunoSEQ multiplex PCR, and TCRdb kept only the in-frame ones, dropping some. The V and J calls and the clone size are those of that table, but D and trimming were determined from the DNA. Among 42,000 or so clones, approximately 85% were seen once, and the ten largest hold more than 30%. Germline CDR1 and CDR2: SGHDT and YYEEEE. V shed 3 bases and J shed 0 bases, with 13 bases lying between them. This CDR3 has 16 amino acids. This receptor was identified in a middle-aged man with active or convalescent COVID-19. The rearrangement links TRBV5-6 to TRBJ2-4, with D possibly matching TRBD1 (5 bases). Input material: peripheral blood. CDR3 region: CASSSTAAVAKNIQYF. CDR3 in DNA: TGTGCCAGCAGCTCGACAGCTGCCGTAGCCAAAAACATTCAGTACTTC. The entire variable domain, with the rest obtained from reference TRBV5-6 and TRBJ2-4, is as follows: DAGVTQSPTHLIKTRGQQVTLRCSPKSGHDTVSWYQQALGQGPQFIFQYYEEEERQRGNFPDRFSGHQFPNYSSELNVNALLLGDSALYLCASSSTAAVAKNIQYFGAGTRLSVL.